This T cell receptor beta chain was sequenced during a study of blood T cell repertoires in COVID-19. Across the whole study: PBMCs, B-cell-depleted T cells, or T cells were the source of the cDNA or gDNA that made up the material.

Sequencing was performed with immunoSEQ multiplex PCR; in TCRdb, only in-frame clones are kept and a portion is missing. The data hold some 100,000 clones, with approximately 91% observed a single time. This CDR3 is built from 17 residues. Germline CDR1 is LGHDT and CDR2 is YNNKEL (reference sequence). V lost 4 bases to trimming and J lost 2 bases; unmatched junction nucleotides: 11. The sequencing input was peripheral blood. The source is a woman in her sixties or seventies with acute or convalescent COVID-19. The rearrangement links TRBV3-1 (or the pseudogene TRBV3-2) to TRBJ2-5; TRBD1 matches 9 bases. CDR3: CASSLSLGTGTQETQYF. CDR3 sequence (DNA): TGTGCCAGCAGCCTAAGTTTGGGGACAGGGACACAAGAGACCCAGTACTTC.